These 17 T cell receptor beta chains originate from one sample sequenced in a study of PD-1 blockade in mismatch repair-deficient tumors. Only in-frame clones appear in the TCRdb table, and some are missing; sequencing was by immunoSEQ multiplex PCR. This table has 120,000 or so clones, 88% appearing once. Specimen: peripheral blood, collected approximately 72 weeks after starting pembrolizumab. Every receptor here comes from an adult with mismatch repair-deficient cancer.

The chain carries TRBV5-1 and TRBJ2-7, with TRBD2 identical over 9 bases. The CDR3 sequence is 18 residues long. CDR1 and CDR2 from the germline V gene are SGHRS and YFSETQ. The trim removed 0 bases at V and 0 bases at J, leaving 10 bases unmatched. CDR3 nucleotide sequence: TGCGCCAGCAGCTTGGGCCAGGGAATAGCGGGAGTCTCCTACGAGCAGTACTTC. It is translated as CASSLGQGIAGVSYEQYF.

The chain links TRBV18 to TRBJ1-2, with D unclear. This CDR3 is 16 amino acids long. Trimming removed 6 bases from V and 1 base from J, with 18 bases in between. CDR1 is KGHSH, CDR2 LQKENI, per germline. The CDR3 nucleotides read TGTGCCAGCTCGGTAACAGAGAAGCAAATTAACTATGGCTACACCTTC. Residues: CASSVTEKQINYGYTF.

The rearrangement uses TRBV6-5 and TRBJ2-7, with 7 bases aligning to TRBD2. After removal of 0 bases from V and 3 bases from J, the junction contained 5 bases not matched to a gene. This CDR3 has 15 amino acids. Germline CDR1 reads MNHEY; CDR2 reads SVGAGI. CDR3 protein: CASSYSAGEGYEQYF. DNA of the CDR3: TGTGCCAGCAGTTACTCGGCGGGGGAAGGCTACGAGCAGTACTTC.

This chain joins TRBV29-1 and TRBJ2-7; D gene uncertain. V was pared by 0 bases and J by 5 bases, with 14 bases between. CDR1 and CDR2 from the germline V gene are SQVTM and ANQGSEA. The CDR3 is 14 residues long. CDR3 residues: CSVEDTGWMHEQYF. CDR3 in DNA: TGCAGCGTTGAAGATACTGGGTGGATGCACGAGCAGTACTTC.

V usage is TRBV4-3 and J usage is TRBJ2-7; D perhaps matches TRBD2 (6 bases). The CDR3 runs 14 residues. Germline lookup yields CDR1 LGHNA and CDR2 YSLEER. Trimming stripped 1 base from V and 3 bases from J, with 10 bases between. CDR3 in amino acids: CASSQGVSGYEQYF. DNA of the CDR3: TGCGCCAGCAGCCAAGGGGTTAGCGGCTACGAGCAGTACTTC.

The chain links TRBV10-2 to TRBJ2-2; D ambiguous. Trimming removed 3 bases at V and 8 bases at J, with 10 bases between. Germline V gives CDR1 WSHSY, CDR2 SAAADI. The CDR3 runs to 13 residues. The DNA for the CDR3 is TGCGCCAGCAGTGAAGTAGGAGCGGGGGAGCTGTTTTTT. This encodes CASSEVGAGELFF.

The V call is TRBV15, the J call TRBJ2-1; D possibly corresponds to TRBD2 (6 bases). The CDR3 runs 16 residues. V was clipped by 2 bases and J by 2 bases, with 13 bases between them. Germline loops: CDR1 LNHNV, CDR2 YYDKDF (reference sequence). CDR3 DNA: TGTGCCACCAGCAGACCGACTGGGGGGACCTACAATGAGCAGTTCTTC. Translation gives CATSRPTGGTYNEQFF.

The chain couples TRBV15 to TRBJ2-5; D might be TRBD1 (6 bases). The germline gives CDR1 LNHNV, CDR2 YYDKDF (reference sequence). Trimming stripped 0 bases from V and 4 bases from J, with 9 bases between. There are 14 residues in the CDR3. DNA of the CDR3: TGTGCCACCAGCAGAGATCAGGGGCGAGAGACCCAGTACTTC. Amino acids: CATSRDQGRETQYF.

This clone was seen more than once but under ten times. This sequence joins TRBV15 and TRBJ1-5; a weak D match, TRBD1 (5 bases). Germline CDR1 reads LNHNV; CDR2 reads YYDKDF (reference sequence). Trimming shortened V by 3 bases and J by 13 bases, and 10 bases separated the two germline ends. The CDR3 sequence is 11 residues long. The DNA of the CDR3 is TGTGCCACCAGCAGCCGGGGCCCTCAGCATTTT. It specifies CATSSRGPQHF.

The chain carries TRBV5-1 and TRBJ2-5; TRBD1 matches 8 bases. V lost 1 base, J lost 3 bases, and 5 bases stayed unmatched. The CDR3 sequence is 15 residues long. Germline V gene sequence: CDR1 SGHRS, CDR2 YFSETQ. The CDR3 coding sequence is TGCGCCAGCAGCTTGACCCGGACAGGGAAAGAGACCCAGTACTTC. Its protein product is CASSLTRTGKETQYF. Full variable domain (rest looked up from reference TRBV5-1 and TRBJ2-5): KAGVTQTPRYLIKTRGQQVTLSCSPISGHRSVSWYQQTPGQGLQFLFEYFSETQRNKGNFPGRFSGRQFSNSRSEMNVSTLELGDSALYLCASSLTRTGKETQYFGPGTRLLVL.

CDR3 region: CASSRTGTRGEQYF. The CDR3 nucleotides are TGCGCCAGCAGCAGAACCGGGACTAGAGGTGAGCAGTACTTC. V usage is TRBV5-1 and J usage is TRBJ2-7; 8 bases match TRBD2. The CDR3 consists of 14 residues. Germline loops: CDR1 SGHRS, CDR2 YFSETQ. V was pared by 4 bases and J by 7 bases, with 10 bases of the junction left unmatched.

This clone turned up a few times. The chain carries TRBV5-6 and TRBJ2-7; D is unresolved. The CDR3 is made up of 13 amino acids. Germline V CDR1 and CDR2: SGHDT, YYEEEE. Trimming removed 0 bases from V and 3 bases from J, with 7 bases in between. The CDR3 is CASSLASGYEQYF. For the CDR3, the DNA is TGTGCCAGCAGCTTGGCCTCGGGCTACGAGCAGTACTTC.

This clone was found once. The V call is TRBV19, the J call TRBJ2-7; D is uncertain. The CDR3 spans 13 residues. Trimming removed 2 bases from V and 6 bases from J, with 11 bases in between. Germline assignment: CDR1 LNHDA and CDR2 SQIVND (reference sequence). CDR3 in amino acids: CASSISSGGEQYF. DNA of the CDR3: TGTGCCAGTAGTATATCGTCTGGCGGCGAGCAGTACTTC.

V and J are TRBV11-1 and TRBJ2-5; 15 bases fit TRBD2. Germline V CDR1 and CDR2: SGHAT, FQDESV (reference sequence). The CDR3 is 16 amino acids. J was trimmed by 7 bases and V by 4 bases; bases with no gene match: 7. CDR3 sequence (DNA): TGTGCCAGCAGCTCCGGGACTAGCGGGAGGCTGGGGACCCAGTACTTC. Translated: CASSSGTSGRLGTQYF.

The chain recombines TRBV15 with TRBJ1-2; tentative D call: TRBD1 (5 bases). CDR3 length: 15 amino acids. Germline CDR1 is LNHNV and CDR2 is YYDKDF (reference sequence). V was trimmed by 0 bases and J by 2 bases, leaving 10 bases between them. The CDR3 DNA reads TGTGCCACCAGCAGAGAGGGACTCAGCAACTATGGCTACACCTTC. Translated, it gives CATSREGLSNYGYTF.

The chain carries TRBV29-1 and TRBJ2-5, with 13 nucleotides matching TRBD2. V dropped 7 bases and J dropped 0; count of bases not matched to a gene: 11. CDR3 length: 17 residues. Germline-derived CDR1 and CDR2 are SQVTM and ANQGSEA. CDR3 loop: CSARPLAGGWNQETQYF. The CDR3 region has the DNA TGCAGCGCCAGACCACTAGCGGGAGGGTGGAACCAAGAGACCCAGTACTTC.

V is TRBV5-1 and J is TRBJ2-5, with D perhaps matching TRBD2 (5 bases). Trimming stripped 4 bases from V and 5 bases from J, with 12 bases between. Germline V gives CDR1 SGHRS, CDR2 YFSETQ. CDR3 length: 13 amino acids. The CDR3 nucleotides are TGCGCCAGCAGCGACGGAGGCGGGGAGACCCAGTACTTC. This translates into CASSDGGGETQYF. Based on the CDR3 plus reference TRBV5-1 and TRBJ2-5, the full variable domain is KAGVTQTPRYLIKTRGQQVTLSCSPISGHRSVSWYQQTPGQGLQFLFEYFSETQRNKGNFPGRFSGRQFSNSRSEMNVSTLELGDSALYLCASSDGGGETQYFGPGTRLLVL.